This entry describes one T cell receptor beta chain. The antigen is undetermined. Expressed TCRB transcripts were sequenced, since all the RNA that had been isolated was reverse transcribed. About 3.7 million reads on average were seen across naive, central memory and regulatory T cell samples. The assay was immunoSEQ multiplex PCR, and TCRdb's table has in-frame clones only and misses some. The table shows around 240,000 clones, with under 20% occurring only once. All sorted populations exceeded 98% purity. This specimen belongs to a study of beta chain features in type 1 diabetes. Findings of the study overall: There was a moderate but significant shortening of TCRB CDR3s in all four CD4+ subsets of Type 1 diabetes patients.

The germline gives CDR1 SEHNR, CDR2 FQNEAQ (reference sequence). Trimming removed 5 bases at V and 0 bases at J, with 14 bases between. CDR3 length: 15 amino acids. Sequences were obtained from naive CD4+ T cells from blood. The chain has TRBV7-9 and TRBJ2-7, with a possible D match to TRBD1 (5 bases). This sequence was found in a man aged 30 to 39 with type 1 diabetes. CDR3 nucleotide sequence: TGTGCCAGCAGCCCCTTCCAGGGATACTCCTACGAGCAGTACTTC. Protein: CASSPFQGYSYEQYF.